This TCR beta chain was found in a study of blood T cell repertoires in COVID-19. CDR1 is MGHRA and CDR2 is YSYEKL in the germline V gene. CDR3 length equals 17 residues. The V gene end was trimmed by 3 bases and the J gene end by 2 bases; junction bases not matched to a gene: 9. This table comes from immunoSEQ multiplex PCR, and its TCRdb copy is limited to in-frame clones, with some not included. The sample consists of about 180,000 clones, nearly 90% of them appearing once. What was sequenced was PBMCs or T cells enriched from blood (not recorded which). This receptor was obtained from a woman aged 40 to 50 with acute COVID-19. The chain couples TRBV4-1 to TRBJ2-3, with TRBD2 matching over 9 bases. CDR3 coding DNA: TGCGCCAGCAGCCAGGGAGGGCTAGCGGGGAACACAGATACGCAGTATTTT. As protein: CASSQGGLAGNTDTQYF.